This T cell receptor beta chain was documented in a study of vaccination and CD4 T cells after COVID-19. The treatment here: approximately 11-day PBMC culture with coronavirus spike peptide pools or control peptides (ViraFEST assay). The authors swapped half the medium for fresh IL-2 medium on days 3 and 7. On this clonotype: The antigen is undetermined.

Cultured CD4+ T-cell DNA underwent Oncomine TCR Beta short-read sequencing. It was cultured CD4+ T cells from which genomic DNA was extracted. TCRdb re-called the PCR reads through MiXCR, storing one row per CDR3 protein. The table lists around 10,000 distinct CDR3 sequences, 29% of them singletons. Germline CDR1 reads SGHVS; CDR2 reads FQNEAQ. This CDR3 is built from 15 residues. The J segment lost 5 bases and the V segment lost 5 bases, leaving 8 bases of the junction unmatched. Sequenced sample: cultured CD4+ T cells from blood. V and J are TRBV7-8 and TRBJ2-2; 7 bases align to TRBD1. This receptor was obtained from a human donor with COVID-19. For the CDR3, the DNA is TGTGCCAGCAGCCGTACAGGGGTTTCGACCGGGGAGCTGTTTTTT. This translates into CASSRTGVSTGELFF.